The sequence of this T cell receptor (beta chain) was determined in a study of PD-1 blockade in classical Hodgkin lymphoma. Findings and caveats of the study: A significant rise in TCR diversity by C4D1 was seen for CD4+ but not CD8+ cells. Complete responders had baseline diversity similar to newly diagnosed patients. Patients excluded were those beginning nivolumab under 1 year after ASCT.

Sequencing used immunoSEQ multiplex PCR; TCRdb keeps in-frame clones, though not all of them. The sample has around 100,000 clones, approximately 90% seen once. On this clone: Its antigen remains unidentified.

V shed 8 bases, J shed 1 base, and the junction held 6 bases outside the gene matches. The CDR3 consists of 15 residues. CDR1 KGHSH and CDR2 LQKENI come from the germline V gene. As for time point: cycle 4 day 1 (C4D1), after less than 7 weeks of nivolumab. Following autologous stem cell transplantation, relapse occurred in every patient, and exposure to brentuximab vedotin varied. This receptor was identified in a human donor with classical Hodgkin lymphoma. Specimen: peripheral blood mononuclear cells (PBMCs), collected before the fourth cycle of nivolumab. The chain is built from TRBV18 and TRBJ2-2; 8 nucleotides align to TRBD2. CDR3 residues: CASATAGGNTGELFF. CDR3 nucleotides: TGTGCCAGCGCCACGGCGGGGGGGAACACCGGGGAGCTGTTTTTT. Looking up the rest from reference TRBV18 and TRBJ2-2 gives the full variable domain: NAGVMQNPRHLVRRRGQEARLRCSPMKGHSHVYWYRQLPEEGLKFMVYLQKENIIDESGMPKERFSAEFPKEGPSILRIQQVVRGDSAAYFCASATAGGNTGELFFGEGSRLTVL.